What follows are 16 T cell receptor beta chains derived from one specimen sequenced in a study of circulating tumor DNA in untreated peripheral T-cell lymphoma. The method was immunoSEQ multiplex PCR; TCRdb's version includes in-frame clones alone and lacks a portion of them. Among 2,000 to 2,500 clones, approximately 78% were seen once, and the ten largest hold around a third. The sequenced sample consisted of tumor tissue. Every receptor here comes from a human donor with peripheral T-cell lymphoma.

V usage is TRBV18 and J usage is TRBJ2-7; 8 bases line up with TRBD2. Germline assignment: CDR1 KGHSH and CDR2 LQKENI. J lost 2 bases, V lost 1 base, and 10 bases had no gene match. The CDR3 extends over 17 amino acids. The CDR3 spells CASSPRVSGNPPYEQYF. CDR3 nucleotides: TGTGCCAGCTCACCACGGGTTAGCGGGAACCCTCCCTACGAGCAGTACTTC.

This chain uses TRBV8-2 with TRBJ1-3; the table's D gene call, TRBD1, was not cross checked with the DNA. TRBV8-2 has pseudogene status. This CDR3 has 14 residues. The CDR3 here is CASSLAGAGNTIYF. In DNA form, the CDR3 reads TGTGCCAGCAGTTTAGCAGGGGCTGGAAACACCATATATTTT.

The rearrangement uses TRBV28 and TRBJ1-2; D ambiguous. This CDR3 has 12 amino acids. In germline, CDR1 is MDHEN, CDR2 SYDVKM. The V end lost 8 bases, the J end lost 5 bases, and 12 bases lay between the germline ends. This chain's CDR3 is CASDDNFYGYTF. For the CDR3, the DNA is TGTGCCAGCGATGACAACTTTTATGGCTACACCTTC.

The chain couples TRBV18 to TRBJ2-1; D remains unclear. Deletions cut 1 base from V and 2 bases from J, with 15 bases between. CDR1 and CDR2 (germline): KGHSH, LQKENI. The CDR3 loop spans 17 amino acids. The CDR3 DNA reads as TGTGCCAGCTCACCACGGCCTCCGGCAGCCACCTACAATGAGCAGTTCTTC. This translates into CASSPRPPAATYNEQFF.

This chain joins TRBV6-8 and TRBJ2-6; D gene uncertain. Germline V lookup: CDR1 MNHGY, CDR2 SAAAGT. Deletions cut 7 bases from V and 0 bases from J, with 7 bases between. The CDR3 runs 14 residues. In DNA form, the CDR3 reads TGTGCCAGCACGGCCAGCTCTGGGGCCAACGTCCTGACTTTC. The encoded protein is CASTASSGANVLTF.

V gene TRBV15 combines with J gene TRBJ2-1, with 11 nucleotides matching TRBD2. With 1 base clipped from V and 10 bases from J, the junction kept 12 bases outside the gene matches. This CDR3 is 17 amino acids long. Germline V gives CDR1 LNHNV, CDR2 YYDKDF (reference sequence). CDR3 amino acids: CATSRVRTSGGQGEQFF. CDR3 DNA: TGTGCCACCAGCAGAGTCCGTACTAGCGGGGGCCAGGGGGAGCAGTTCTTC.

The chain recombines TRBV6-8 with TRBJ2-7, with TRBD1 matching over 8 bases. Trimming took 10 bases from V and 2 from J; bases not matched to a gene: 7. Germline CDR1 is MNHGY and CDR2 is SAAAGT. The CDR3 runs to 13 residues. The DNA of the CDR3 is TGTGCCATTACGACAGGGGAGACCTACGAGCAGTACTTC. Translation: CAITTGETYEQYF.

This chain's CDR3 is CAWSSGPRSYEQYF. As DNA, the CDR3 is TGTGCCTGGAGTTCCGGGCCCCGCTCCTACGAGCAGTACTTC. The rearrangement links TRBV30 to TRBJ2-7, with D unresolved. V was clipped by 2 bases and J by 0 bases, with 11 bases between them. The germline gives CDR1 GTSNPN, CDR2 SVGIG (reference sequence). The CDR3 spans 14 residues.

The chain employs TRBV28 and TRBJ2-1; D remains unclear. V was trimmed by 6 bases and J by 8 bases, leaving 14 bases between them. This CDR3 has 13 amino acids. Germline lookup yields CDR1 MDHEN and CDR2 SYDVKM. The CDR3: CASSPLGGDEQFF. The CDR3 nucleotides are TGTGCCAGCAGCCCCCTGGGTGGCGATGAGCAGTTCTTC.

The chain couples TRBV30 to TRBJ1-6; D not certain. The CDR3 length is 16 residues. Germline lookup yields CDR1 GTSNPN and CDR2 SVGIG (reference sequence). Trimming shortened V by 4 bases and J by 1 base, and 14 bases separated the two germline ends. This CDR3 reads CAWNEKLTSYNSPLHF. CDR3 DNA: TGTGCCTGGAACGAGAAGCTAACATCCTATAATTCACCCCTCCACTTT.

This rearrangement joins TRBV13 to TRBJ2-2; the match to TRBD1 covers 9 bases. Germline CDR1 and CDR2: PRHDT and FYEKMQ (reference sequence). V was pared by 1 base and J by 5 bases, with 8 bases of the junction left unmatched. The CDR3 runs to 17 residues. This CDR3 is CASSLDGQGTFTGELFF. CDR3 nucleotide sequence: TGTGCCAGCAGCTTAGATGGACAGGGGACATTTACCGGGGAGCTGTTTTTT.

This clone has only a few counts. This chain joins TRBV6-8 and TRBJ2-1; no clear D. Deletions cut 0 bases from V and 0 bases from J, with 12 bases between. The CDR3 has 17 amino acids. CDR1 MNHGY and CDR2 SAAAGT come from the germline V gene. In DNA, the CDR3 is TGTGCCAGCAGTTACTCCCCCCCTCGGAACTCCTACAATGAGCAGTTCTTC. Translation: CASSYSPPRNSYNEQFF.

The chain is built from TRBV18 and TRBJ2-7; 8 nucleotides line up with TRBD2. After removal of 3 bases from V and 6 bases from J, the junction contained 13 bases not matched to a gene. From germline, CDR1 is KGHSH and CDR2 LQKENI. The CDR3 contains 16 residues. The CDR3 DNA follows: TGTGCCAGCTCACCGGATAGCGGGGCGGTTGGAGGCGAGCAGTACTTC. Residues: CASSPDSGAVGGEQYF.

Only one count was recorded for this clone. This chain links TRBV19 with TRBJ2-7; D remains ambiguous. Germline assignment: CDR1 LNHDA and CDR2 SQIVND (reference sequence). Trimming cost V 4 bases and J 3 bases, with 16 bases left between them. This CDR3 has 15 residues. Written as DNA, the CDR3 is TGTGCCAGTAGTACCTACACAGAGTTCGACTACGAGCAGTACTTC. Amino acids: CASSTYTEFDYEQYF.

In its sample, this clone was seen a few times. This rearrangement joins TRBV15 to TRBJ1-5, with unresolved D. V shed 1 base and J shed 3 bases, with 10 bases lying between them. CDR1 and CDR2 (germline): LNHNV, YYDKDF (reference sequence). This CDR3 comprises 15 residues. DNA for the CDR3: TGTGCCACCAGCAGAGTATCGCAGAACAATCAGCCCCAGCATTTT. Translation: CATSRVSQNNQPQHF. Combining the CDR3 with reference TRBV15 and TRBJ1-5 gives the whole variable domain DAMVIQNPRYQVTQFGKPVTLSCSQTLNHNVMYWYQQKSSQAPKLLFHYYDKDFNNEADTPDNFQSRRPNTSFCFLDIRSPGLGDTAMYLCATSRVSQNNQPQHFGDGTRLSIL.

V is TRBV11-3 and J is TRBJ2-7, with 11 bases matching TRBD2. Germline trimming cut 6 bases from V and 6 bases from J; bases unmatched to any gene: 7. Per the germline V gene, CDR1 is SGHNT and CDR2 is YENEEA. CDR3 length: 14 amino acids. The CDR3 DNA reads TGTGCCAGCAGTCGTAGCGGGAGGGCCAGCGAGCAGTACTTC. Protein: CASSRSGRASEQYF.